This T cell receptor beta chain came from a study of Graves' ophthalmopathy and Graves' hyperthyroidism. Whole-study results and caveats: Detection in blood was also observed for most expanded thyroid clonotypes above 0.001 frequency.

This clonotype has a count of ten or more. What it recognizes is unknown. Germline CDR1 SGHAT, CDR2 FQNNGV. CDR3 length equals 17 residues. Between the trimmed V and J ends, which lost 2 bases and 5 bases, there was a span of 19 bases. Other autoimmune diseases, uncontrolled infections, pregnancy or lactation excluded patients from enrollment. RNA transcripts were the source from which TCR beta CDR3 regions were amplified. Following a first-round RT-PCR that used HTBI primers, a second-round multiplex PCR was carried out. Each CDR3 protein gets one entry after TCRdb re-called the multiplex PCR reads with MiXCR. The sample consists of more than 300,000 distinct CDR3 sequences, 15% of them appearing once.

This sequence was found in a woman aged 18-29 years with stable Graves' hyperthyroidism. The rearrangement joins TRBV11-2 to TRBJ1-5; the D gene is possibly TRBD1 (6 bases). Source material: peripheral blood. The CDR3: CASSLSGGGRTYQPQHF. DNA for the CDR3: TGTGCCAGCAGCTTATCTGGGGGGGGCAGGACCTATCAGCCCCAGCATTTT.